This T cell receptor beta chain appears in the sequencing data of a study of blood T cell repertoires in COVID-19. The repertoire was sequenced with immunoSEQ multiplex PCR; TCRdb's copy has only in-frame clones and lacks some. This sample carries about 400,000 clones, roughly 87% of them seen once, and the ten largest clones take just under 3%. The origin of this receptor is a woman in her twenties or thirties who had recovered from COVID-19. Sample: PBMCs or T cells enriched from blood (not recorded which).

CDR3 in amino acids: CASSLDLNTEAFF. CDR3 DNA sequence: TGTGCCAGCAGCTTAGACTTGAACACTGAAGCTTTCTTT. This chain connects TRBV11-3 to TRBJ1-1, with D uncertain. V was trimmed by 0 bases and J by 0 bases, leaving 2 bases between them. The CDR3 runs 13 residues. The V gene's germline CDR1 is SGHNT and CDR2 YENEEA. Using reference TRBV11-3 and TRBJ1-1 for the parts outside the CDR3, the full variable domain is EAGVVQSPRYKIIEKKQPVAFWCNPISGHNTLYWYLQNLGQGPELLIRYENEEAVDDSQLPKDRFSAERLKGVDSTLKIQPAELGDSAVYLCASSLDLNTEAFFGQGTRLTVV.